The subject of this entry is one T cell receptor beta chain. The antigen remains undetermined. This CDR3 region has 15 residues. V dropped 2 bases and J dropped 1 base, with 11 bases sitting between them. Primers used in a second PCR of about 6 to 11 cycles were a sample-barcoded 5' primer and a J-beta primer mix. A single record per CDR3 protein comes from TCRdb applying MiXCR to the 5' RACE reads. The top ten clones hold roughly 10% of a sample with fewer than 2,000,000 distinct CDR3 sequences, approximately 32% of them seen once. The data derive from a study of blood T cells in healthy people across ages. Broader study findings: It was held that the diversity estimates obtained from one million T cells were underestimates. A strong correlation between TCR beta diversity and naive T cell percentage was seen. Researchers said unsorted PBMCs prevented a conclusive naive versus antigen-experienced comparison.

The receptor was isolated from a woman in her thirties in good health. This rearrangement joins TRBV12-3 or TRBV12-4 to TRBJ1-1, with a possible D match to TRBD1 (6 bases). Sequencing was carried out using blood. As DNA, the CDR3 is TGTGCCAGCAGTTTACGCAGGGGCGGGAACACTGAAGCTTTCTTT. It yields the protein CASSLRRGGNTEAFF.